The clone carrying this TCR beta chain was detected only once. Its antigen is currently unknown. 13 Jbeta primers and 60 Vbeta primers were used for the PCR. Assay: immunoSEQ multiplex PCR; the TCRdb copy retains only in-frame clones and omits some. Among approximately 120,000 clones listed, around four fifths were seen once. Nominal health characterized the donors when sampled, though unrecorded immune exposures were likely. The sample belongs to a study of cytomegalovirus exposure and HLA in healthy donors. Study overall: A prior analysis found 117 million unique TCR beta sequences from roughly 180 million T cells. About 85 million unique TCRs from HLA-typed donors were held in an early release of data.

Overall study results and limits: Common viral pathogens seemed, in a later analysis, to connect with several of the most significant clusters.

The length of the CDR3 is 13 residues. Trimming removed 5 bases at V and 5 bases at J, with 13 bases between. Germline V gene lookup returns CDR1 MNHEY and CDR2 SVGAGI. Sequenced: PBMCs. This TCR was recovered from a woman in her forties in good health and CMV-seropositive. The chain employs TRBV6-5 and TRBJ2-7, with D perhaps matching TRBD1 (6 bases). The CDR3 DNA reads as TGTGCCAGCAGTGCTCACAGGGACCACGAGCAGTACTTC. It codes for CASSAHRDHEQYF.